This T cell receptor beta chain comes out of a study of tumor and adjacent non-tumor tissue in lung cancer. Study as a whole: Patients comprised about eleven adenocarcinoma, a couple of squamous cell carcinoma and 1 small cell lung cancer.

A modified ARM-PCR protocol with three rounds of nested PCR amplified TCRbeta. MiXCR, run by TCRdb on the multiplex PCR reads, gives a single entry per CDR3 protein. The sample has around 99,000 distinct CDR3 sequences; 75% are singletons. To note about this clonotype: Its specificity is unknown. No conserved phenylalanine or tryptophan ends this CDR3, so it is likely a read error.

CDR3 length: 14 amino acids. The V and J ends lost 4 bases and 3 bases respectively, with 14 bases between them. CDR1 and CDR2 from the germline V gene are DFQATT and SNEGSKA (reference sequence). RNA was extracted from bulk tissue without any cell sorting. Study observations and caveats: TCR diversity was significantly greater in tumor than normal lung tissue. Top 100 clones took a larger repertoire share in normal lung.

The chain combines TRBV20-1 with TRBJ2-3; no clear D gene. This TCR was sampled from a woman aged 55-70 years with non-small cell lung cancer. Sequencing was performed on lung tumor tissue. CDR3 sequence: CSAISPWDTDTQYY. CDR3 nucleotides: TGCAGTGCTATATCCCCTTGGGATACAGATACGCAGTATTAT.